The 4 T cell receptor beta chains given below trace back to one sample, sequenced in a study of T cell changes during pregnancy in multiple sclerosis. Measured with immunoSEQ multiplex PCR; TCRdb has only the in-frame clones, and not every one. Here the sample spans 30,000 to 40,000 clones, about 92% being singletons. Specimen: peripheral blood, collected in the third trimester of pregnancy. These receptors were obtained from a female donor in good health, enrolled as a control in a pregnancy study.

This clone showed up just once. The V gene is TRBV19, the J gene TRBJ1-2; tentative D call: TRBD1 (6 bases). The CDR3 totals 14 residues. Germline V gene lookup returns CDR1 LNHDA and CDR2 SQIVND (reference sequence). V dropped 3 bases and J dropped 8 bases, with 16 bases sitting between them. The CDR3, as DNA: TGTGCCAGTAGTATCGGACAGCCCATGGGGGGCTACACCTTC. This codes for CASSIGQPMGGYTF.

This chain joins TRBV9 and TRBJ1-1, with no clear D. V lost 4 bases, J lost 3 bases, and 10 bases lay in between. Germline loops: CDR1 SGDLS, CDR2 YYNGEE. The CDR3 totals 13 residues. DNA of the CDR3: TGTGCCAGCAGCTCAAACACCGACACTGAAGCTTTCTTT. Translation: CASSSNTDTEAFF.

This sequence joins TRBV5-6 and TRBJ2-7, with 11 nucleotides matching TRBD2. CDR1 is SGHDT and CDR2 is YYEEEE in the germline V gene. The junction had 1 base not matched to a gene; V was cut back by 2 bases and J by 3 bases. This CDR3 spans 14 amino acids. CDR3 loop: CASSLLAGDYEQYF. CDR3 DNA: TGTGCCAGCAGCTTACTAGCGGGGGACTACGAGCAGTACTTC.

CDR3 sequence reads: CSVHSRTGKGYGYTF. Here the CDR3 DNA reads TGCAGCGTTCACTCACGGACAGGGAAGGGGTATGGCTACACCTTC. The V and J genes are TRBV29-1 and TRBJ1-2; 8 positions match TRBD1. Germline loops: CDR1 SQVTM, CDR2 ANQGSEA. This CDR3 contains 15 residues. The ends lost 5 bases at V and 5 bases at J; junction bases unmatched: 13.